This passage covers 5 T cell receptor beta chains from one sample sequenced in a study of blood T cell repertoires in COVID-19. Only in-frame clones appear in the TCRdb table, and some are missing; sequencing was by immunoSEQ multiplex PCR. The sample carries about 350,000 clones, 88% recorded once. Sequencing was done on a sample of PBMCs or T cells enriched from blood (not recorded which). These receptor sequences come from a woman aged 30 to 39 who had been exposed to COVID-19.

The J gene is TRBJ1-5, the V gene TRBV19; a possible D gene is TRBD1 (6 bases). The V end was cut by 6 bases, the J end by 0 bases, with 12 bases between. Germline CDR1 reads LNHDA; CDR2 reads SQIVND (reference sequence). This CDR3 spans 15 amino acids. This CDR3 reads CASRGTGSSNQPQHF. In nucleotides, the CDR3 is TGTGCCAGTAGAGGAACAGGGTCTAGCAATCAGCCCCAGCATTTT.

This chain connects TRBV18 to TRBJ2-5, with 12 positions matching TRBD2. In germline, CDR1 is KGHSH, CDR2 LQKENI. The CDR3 consists of 14 residues. V was pared by 5 bases and J by 5 bases, with 3 bases of the junction left unmatched. The CDR3, as DNA: TGTGCCAGCTCAGCGACTAGCGGGAGCGAGACCCAGTACTTC. Its protein product is CASSATSGSETQYF.

This clone appeared once. The gene calls are TRBV5-1 and TRBJ2-1; tentatively, D is TRBD1 (6 bases). The CDR3 has 15 amino acids. Germline V gene data show CDR1 as SGHRS and CDR2 as YFSETQ. Trimming stripped 5 bases from V and 0 bases from J, with 12 bases between. The CDR3, as DNA: TGCGCCAGCAGGAGTAGGGGGAGCTCCTACAATGAGCAGTTCTTC. This encodes CASRSRGSSYNEQFF.

The rearrangement joins TRBV11-1 to TRBJ2-1, with D perhaps TRBD1 (6 bases). The CDR3 extends over 15 amino acids. CDR1 SGHAT and CDR2 FQDESV come from the germline V gene (reference sequence). Deletions cut 3 bases from V and 1 base from J, with 10 bases between. CDR3 DNA sequence: TGTGCCAGCAGCTTTCAACAGGGATCCTACAATGAGCAGTTCTTC. Its translation: CASSFQQGSYNEQFF.

The genes are TRBV9 and TRBJ2-1; 12 bases map to TRBD2. Germline CDR1 SGDLS, CDR2 YYNGEE. CDR3 length: 17 amino acids. V lost 0 bases, J lost 5 bases, and 6 bases stayed unmatched. CDR3 region: CASSVDPLAGGNNEQFF. DNA of the CDR3: TGTGCCAGCAGCGTAGACCCCCTAGCGGGAGGGAACAATGAGCAGTTCTTC. Full variable domain (remainder filled in from reference TRBV9 and TRBJ2-1): DSGVTQTPKHLITATGQRVTLRCSPRSGDLSVYWYQQSLDQGLQFLIQYYNGEERAKGNILERFSAQQFPDLHSELNLSSLELGDSALYFCASSVDPLAGGNNEQFFGPGTRLTVL.